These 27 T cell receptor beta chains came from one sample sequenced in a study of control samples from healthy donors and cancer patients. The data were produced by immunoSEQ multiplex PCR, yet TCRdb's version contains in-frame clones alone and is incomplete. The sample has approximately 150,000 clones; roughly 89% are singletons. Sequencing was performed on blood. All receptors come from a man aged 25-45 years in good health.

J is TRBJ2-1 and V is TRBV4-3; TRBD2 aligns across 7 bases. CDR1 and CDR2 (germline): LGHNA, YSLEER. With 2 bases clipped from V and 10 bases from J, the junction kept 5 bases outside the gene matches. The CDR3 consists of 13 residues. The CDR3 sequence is CASSQTSEREQFF. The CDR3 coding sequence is TGCGCCAGCAGCCAAACTAGCGAGAGGGAGCAGTTCTTC.

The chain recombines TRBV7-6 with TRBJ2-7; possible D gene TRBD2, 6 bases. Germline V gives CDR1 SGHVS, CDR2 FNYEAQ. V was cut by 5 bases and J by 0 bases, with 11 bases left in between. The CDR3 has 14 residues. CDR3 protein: CASSPRGSSYEQYF. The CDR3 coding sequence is TGTGCCAGCAGCCCACGGGGGTCCTCCTACGAGCAGTACTTC.

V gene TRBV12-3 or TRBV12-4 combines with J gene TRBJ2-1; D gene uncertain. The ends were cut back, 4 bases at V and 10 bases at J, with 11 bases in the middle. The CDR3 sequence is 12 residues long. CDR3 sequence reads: CASSSRVGEQFF. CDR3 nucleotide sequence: TGTGCCAGCAGTTCCCGGGTTGGGGAGCAGTTCTTC.

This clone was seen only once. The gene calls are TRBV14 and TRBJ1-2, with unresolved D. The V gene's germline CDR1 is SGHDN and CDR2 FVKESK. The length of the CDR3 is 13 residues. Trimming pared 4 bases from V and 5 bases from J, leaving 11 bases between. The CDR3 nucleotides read TGTGCCAGCAGCCTCGGACCTTCATATGGCTACACCTTC. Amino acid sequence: CASSLGPSYGYTF.

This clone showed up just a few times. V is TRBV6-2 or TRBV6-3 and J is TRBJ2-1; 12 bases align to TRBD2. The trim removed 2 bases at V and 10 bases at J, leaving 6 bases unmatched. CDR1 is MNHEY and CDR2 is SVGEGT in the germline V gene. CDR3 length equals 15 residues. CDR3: CASSYLGLAGREQFF. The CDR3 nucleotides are TGTGCCAGCAGTTACCTGGGACTAGCGGGTCGGGAGCAGTTCTTC.

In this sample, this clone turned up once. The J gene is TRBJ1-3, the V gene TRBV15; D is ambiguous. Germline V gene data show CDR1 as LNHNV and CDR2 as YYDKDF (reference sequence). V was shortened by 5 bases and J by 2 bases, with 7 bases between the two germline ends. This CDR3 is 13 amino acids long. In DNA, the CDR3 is TGTGCCACCAGCGCTCTGCCTGGAAACACCATATATTTT. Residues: CATSALPGNTIYF.

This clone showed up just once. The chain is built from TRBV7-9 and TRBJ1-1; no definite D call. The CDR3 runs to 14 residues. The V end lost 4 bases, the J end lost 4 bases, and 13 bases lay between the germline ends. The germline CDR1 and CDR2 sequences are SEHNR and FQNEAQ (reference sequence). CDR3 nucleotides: TGTGCCAGCAGCTCCGGTGAGAGTGGCACTGAAGCTTTCTTT. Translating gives CASSSGESGTEAFF.

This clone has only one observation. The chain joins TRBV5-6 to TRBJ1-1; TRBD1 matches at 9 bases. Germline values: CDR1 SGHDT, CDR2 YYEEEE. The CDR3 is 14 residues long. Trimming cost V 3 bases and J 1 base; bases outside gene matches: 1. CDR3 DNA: TGTGCCAGCAGCTGGGACAGGGAGAACACTGAAGCTTTCTTT. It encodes CASSWDRENTEAFF.

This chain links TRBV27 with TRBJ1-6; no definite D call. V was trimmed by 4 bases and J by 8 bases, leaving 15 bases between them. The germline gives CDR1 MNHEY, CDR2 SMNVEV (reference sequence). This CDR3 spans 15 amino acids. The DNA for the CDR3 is TGTGCCAGCAGTTCCGAGTTTACTCCCTATTCACCCCTCCACTTT. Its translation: CASSSEFTPYSPLHF.

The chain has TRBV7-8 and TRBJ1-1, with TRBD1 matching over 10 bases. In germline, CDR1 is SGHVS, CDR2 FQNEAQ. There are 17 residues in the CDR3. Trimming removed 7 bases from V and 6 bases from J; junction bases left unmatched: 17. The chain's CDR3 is CASTTSWGTGVESEAFF. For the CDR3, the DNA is TGTGCCAGCACCACCTCATGGGGGACAGGGGTCGAGTCTGAAGCTTTCTTT.

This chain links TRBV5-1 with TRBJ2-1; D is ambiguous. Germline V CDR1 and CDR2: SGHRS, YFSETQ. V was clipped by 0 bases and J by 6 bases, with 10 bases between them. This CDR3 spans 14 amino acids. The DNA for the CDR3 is TGCGCCAGCAGCTTGGAAGTCGCAGTCAATGAGCAGTTCTTC. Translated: CASSLEVAVNEQFF.

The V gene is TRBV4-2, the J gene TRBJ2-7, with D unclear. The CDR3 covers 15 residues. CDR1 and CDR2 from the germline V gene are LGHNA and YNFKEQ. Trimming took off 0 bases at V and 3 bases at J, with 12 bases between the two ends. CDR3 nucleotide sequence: TGTGCCAGCAGCCAAGATCTTTCAGCAAGCTACGAGCAGTACTTC. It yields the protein CASSQDLSASYEQYF.

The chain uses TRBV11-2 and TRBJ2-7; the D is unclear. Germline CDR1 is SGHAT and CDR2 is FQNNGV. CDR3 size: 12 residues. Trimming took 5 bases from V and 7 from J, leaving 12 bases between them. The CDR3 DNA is TGTGCCAGCAGCCCCCGGGTGGGAGAGCAGTACTTC. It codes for CASSPRVGEQYF.

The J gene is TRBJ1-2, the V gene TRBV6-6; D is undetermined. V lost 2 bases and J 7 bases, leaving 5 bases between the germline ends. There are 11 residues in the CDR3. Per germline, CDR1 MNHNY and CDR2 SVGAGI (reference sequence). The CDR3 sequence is CASSYGSGYTF. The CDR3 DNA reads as TGTGCCAGCAGTTACGGCAGTGGCTACACCTTC.

CDR3 nucleotide sequence: TGTGCCATCAGTGTGGGCGCGGGACAGGGGAGCTCCTATAATTCACCCCTCCACTTT. Its translation is CAISVGAGQGSSYNSPLHF. This sequence joins TRBV10-3 and TRBJ1-6, with 10 nucleotides matching TRBD1. Germline CDR1 reads ENHRY; CDR2 reads SYGVKD. V lost 4 bases and J lost 0; bases outside the gene matches: 9. The CDR3 runs 19 residues.

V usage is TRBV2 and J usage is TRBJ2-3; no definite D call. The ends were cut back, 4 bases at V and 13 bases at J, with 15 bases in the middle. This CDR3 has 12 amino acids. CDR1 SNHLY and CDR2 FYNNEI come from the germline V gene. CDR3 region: CASSGWPTPEYF. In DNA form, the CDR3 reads TGTGCCAGCAGTGGATGGCCAACCCCGGAGTATTTT.

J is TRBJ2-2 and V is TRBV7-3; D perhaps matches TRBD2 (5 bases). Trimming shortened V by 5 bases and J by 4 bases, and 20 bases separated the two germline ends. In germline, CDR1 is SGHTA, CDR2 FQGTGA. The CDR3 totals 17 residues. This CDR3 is CASSPSREFAGTGELFF. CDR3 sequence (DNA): TGTGCCAGCAGCCCGTCGAGGGAGTTCGCGGGCACCGGGGAGCTGTTTTTT.

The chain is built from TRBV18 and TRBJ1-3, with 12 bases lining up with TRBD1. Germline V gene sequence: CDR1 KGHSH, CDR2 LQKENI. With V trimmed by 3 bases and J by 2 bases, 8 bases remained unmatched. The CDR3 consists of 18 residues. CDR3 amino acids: CASSPGQGALPAGNTIYF. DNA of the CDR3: TGTGCCAGCTCACCGGGACAGGGGGCCCTGCCGGCTGGAAACACCATATATTTT. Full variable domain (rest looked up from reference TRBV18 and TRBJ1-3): NAGVMQNPRHLVRRRGQEARLRCSPMKGHSHVYWYRQLPEEGLKFMVYLQKENIIDESGMPKERFSAEFPKEGPSILRIQQVVRGDSAAYFCASSPGQGALPAGNTIYFGEGSWLTVV.

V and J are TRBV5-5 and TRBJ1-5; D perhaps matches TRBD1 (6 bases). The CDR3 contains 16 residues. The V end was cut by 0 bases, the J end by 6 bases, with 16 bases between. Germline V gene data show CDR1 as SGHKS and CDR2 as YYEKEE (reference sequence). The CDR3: CASSLALGRGGQPQHF. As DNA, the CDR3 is TGTGCCAGCAGCTTGGCCCTCGGCAGGGGAGGTCAGCCCCAGCATTTT.

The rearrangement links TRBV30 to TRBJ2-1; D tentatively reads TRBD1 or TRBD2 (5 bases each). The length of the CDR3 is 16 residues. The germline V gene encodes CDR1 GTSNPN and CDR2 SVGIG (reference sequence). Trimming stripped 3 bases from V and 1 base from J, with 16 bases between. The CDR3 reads CAWRSRGPSSYNEQFF. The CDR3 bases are TGTGCCTGGAGGTCGAGGGGACCCTCTTCCTACAATGAGCAGTTCTTC.

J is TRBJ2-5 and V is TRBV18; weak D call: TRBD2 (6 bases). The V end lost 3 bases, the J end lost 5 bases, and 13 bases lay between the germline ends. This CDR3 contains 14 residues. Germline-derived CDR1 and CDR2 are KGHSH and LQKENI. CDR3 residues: CASSPQGGGETQYF. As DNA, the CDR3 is TGTGCCAGCTCACCTCAGGGCGGAGGGGAGACCCAGTACTTC. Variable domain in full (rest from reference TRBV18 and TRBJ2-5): NAGVMQNPRHLVRRRGQEARLRCSPMKGHSHVYWYRQLPEEGLKFMVYLQKENIIDESGMPKERFSAEFPKEGPSILRIQQVVRGDSAAYFCASSPQGGGETQYFGPGTRLLVL.

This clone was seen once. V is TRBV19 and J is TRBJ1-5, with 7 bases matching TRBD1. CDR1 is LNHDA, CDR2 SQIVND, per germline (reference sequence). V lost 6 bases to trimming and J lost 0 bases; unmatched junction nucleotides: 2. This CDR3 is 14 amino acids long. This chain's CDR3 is CASRQGFSNQPQHF. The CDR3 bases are TGTGCCAGTAGACAGGGGTTTAGCAATCAGCCCCAGCATTTT.

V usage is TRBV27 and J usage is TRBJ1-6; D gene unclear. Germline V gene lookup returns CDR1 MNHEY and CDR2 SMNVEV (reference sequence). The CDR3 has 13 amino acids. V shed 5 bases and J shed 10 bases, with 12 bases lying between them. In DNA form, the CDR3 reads TGTGCCAGCAGTCAGATGAAAGGGTCACCCCTCCACTTT. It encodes CASSQMKGSPLHF.

As DNA, the CDR3 is TGTGCCAGCTCACCAAGGGTCGGCGCTCCCTACAATGAGCAGTTCTTC. This codes for CASSPRVGAPYNEQFF. The chain is built from TRBV18 and TRBJ2-1; the D is unclear. Trimming removed 2 bases at V and 2 bases at J, with 13 bases between. Germline V lookup: CDR1 KGHSH, CDR2 LQKENI. The CDR3 has 16 amino acids. The full variable domain, with the rest looked up from reference TRBV18 and TRBJ2-1, is NAGVMQNPRHLVRRRGQEARLRCSPMKGHSHVYWYRQLPEEGLKFMVYLQKENIIDESGMPKERFSAEFPKEGPSILRIQQVVRGDSAAYFCASSPRVGAPYNEQFFGPGTRLTVL.

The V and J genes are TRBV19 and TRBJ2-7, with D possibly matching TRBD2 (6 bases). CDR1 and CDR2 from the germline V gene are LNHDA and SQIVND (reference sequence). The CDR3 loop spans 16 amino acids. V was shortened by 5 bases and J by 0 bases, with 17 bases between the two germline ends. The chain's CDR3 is CASSATGTESSYEQYF. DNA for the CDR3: TGTGCCAGTAGTGCAACCGGGACTGAGAGCTCCTACGAGCAGTACTTC.

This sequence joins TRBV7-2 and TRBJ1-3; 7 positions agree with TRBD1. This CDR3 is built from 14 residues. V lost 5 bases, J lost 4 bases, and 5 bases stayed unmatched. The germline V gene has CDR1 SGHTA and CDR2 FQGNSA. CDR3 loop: CASSVKGQGNTIYF. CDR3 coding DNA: TGTGCCAGCAGCGTCAAGGGACAGGGAAACACCATATATTTT.

The CDR3 coding sequence is TGTGCCAGCAGCTCGGCGTTTGTTGGGGGCGACTACGAGCAGTACTTC. This gives the protein CASSSAFVGGDYEQYF. This rearrangement joins TRBV11-2 to TRBJ2-7; TRBD1 might be the D (6 bases). Trimming removed 4 bases at V and 3 bases at J, with 19 bases between. This CDR3 is 16 amino acids long. Germline V gene lookup returns CDR1 SGHAT and CDR2 FQNNGV.